The clone carrying this TCR beta chain appeared a single time. Its antigen remains unknown. The healthy adult donors were HIV-negative and reported no recent acute infections or vaccinations. Sequenced by immunoSEQ multiplex PCR; TCRdb stores in-frame clones only, minus some. The sample lists roughly 2.5 million clones, over 85% occurring once. Trimming took off 5 bases at V and 6 bases at J, with 20 bases between the two ends. This CDR3 has 16 amino acids. Per germline, CDR1 LGHNT and CDR2 FRNRAP. The data stem from a study of shared clonotypes between healthy human individuals. General observations from the study: Inspection by rarefaction showed sorted-subset sequencing to be incomplete despite large depth. Generally, estimated richness proved larger in naive subsets than it did in memory subsets.

Sequenced sample: naive CD4+ T cells sorted from blood. Subset indicated: CD45RA+ positively selected. This TCR came from a man aged 18 to 29 in good health. The V call is TRBV12-5, the J call TRBJ2-1, with TRBD1 as a possible D gene (6 bases). CDR3 sequence reads: CASGESRGQPRNEQFF. CDR3 coding DNA: TGTGCTAGTGGTGAATCTCGAGGACAGCCTCGCAATGAGCAGTTCTTC.